Listed here are 8 T cell receptor beta chains from one sample, sequenced in a study of graft-versus-host responses after intestinal transplantation. These TCRs' antigens remain unknown. Some clones are missing from TCRdb's copy, which holds only in-frame ones; the method was immunoSEQ multiplex PCR. The sample lists 65,000 to 90,000 clones, 75% to 95% occurring once. Sequencing was performed on unstimulated CD8+ T cells sorted from spleen or lymph node cells, taken before transplant. The receptor source for this set is a human donor who was the organ donor for an intestinal transplant.

This chain joins TRBV18 and TRBJ2-7; a weak D match, TRBD2 (5 bases). With 4 bases removed from V and 4 bases from J, the gap between germline ends came to 17 bases. The CDR3 is 15 residues long. Germline values: CDR1 KGHSH, CDR2 LQKENI. The CDR3 sequence is CASSLSGNRTYEQYF. The CDR3 bases are TGTGCCAGCTCACTCTCGGGGAATAGAACTTACGAGCAGTACTTC.

The chain is built from TRBV19 and TRBJ2-6; TRBD1 matches 8 bases. CDR1 and CDR2 (germline): LNHDA, SQIVND (reference sequence). Unmatched junction bases numbered 0, after V lost 6 bases and J lost 2 bases. The CDR3 is 14 residues long. CDR3 in amino acids: CASRDRAGANVLTF. The DNA for the CDR3 is TGTGCCAGTAGGGACAGGGCTGGGGCCAACGTCCTGACTTTC.

The V call is TRBV5-4, the J call TRBJ2-3, with 12 nucleotides matching TRBD2. V lost 2 bases and J lost 2; bases outside the gene matches: 3. Looked up from germline, CDR1 is SGHNT and CDR2 is YYREEE (reference sequence). This CDR3 has 16 amino acids. CDR3 sequence (DNA): TGTGCCAGCAGCTTTGGACTAGCGGGAATCACAGATACGCAGTATTTT. Protein: CASSFGLAGITDTQYF. Based on the CDR3 plus reference TRBV5-4 and TRBJ2-3, the full variable domain is ETGVTQSPTHLIKTRGQQVTLRCSSQSGHNTVSWYQQALGQGPQFIFQYYREEENGRGNFPPRFSGLQFPNYSSELNVNALELDDSALYLCASSFGLAGITDTQYFGPGTRLTVL.

The rearrangement uses TRBV6-5 and TRBJ1-2, with 9 bases aligning to TRBD1. Germline CDR1 is MNHEY and CDR2 is SVGAGI. This CDR3 region has 13 residues. Unmatched junction bases numbered 4, after V lost 2 bases and J lost 9 bases. CDR3 sequence reads: CASSYTGGISYTF. The CDR3 DNA follows: TGTGCCAGCAGTTACACAGGGGGCATTAGCTACACCTTC.

The chain links TRBV2 to TRBJ2-3; the D gene is possibly TRBD1 (6 bases). V was clipped by 11 bases and J by 6 bases, with 18 bases between them. The germline V gene has CDR1 SNHLY and CDR2 FYNNEI. The CDR3 runs to 13 residues. CDR3 residues: CAGPGQEVDTQYF. The CDR3 DNA is TGTGCCGGACCGGGACAAGAAGTCGATACGCAGTATTTT.

The rearrangement links TRBV9 to TRBJ1-3, with 11 bases matching TRBD1. Germline V gene sequence: CDR1 SGDLS, CDR2 YYNGEE. The CDR3 covers 19 residues. V shed 6 bases and J 3 bases; nucleotides not matched to a gene: 17. CDR3 amino acids: CASNPHPRGGQGVGNTIYF. CDR3 DNA sequence: TGTGCCAGCAACCCACACCCCCGGGGGGGACAGGGGGTTGGAAACACCATATATTTT.

V is TRBV6-1 and J is TRBJ1-2; TRBD1 matches 7 bases. CDR1 is MNHNS, CDR2 SASEGT, per germline. The CDR3 consists of 13 residues. J was trimmed by 8 bases and V by 6 bases; bases with no gene match: 9. The CDR3 DNA reads TGTGCCAGCAGCCGCGGCGGACAGGCGGGCTACACCTTC. Encoded protein: CASSRGGQAGYTF.

The J gene is TRBJ1-2, the V gene TRBV6-5; D gene uncertain. CDR1 and CDR2 (germline): MNHEY, SVGAGI. Trimming took off 0 bases at V and 8 bases at J, with 13 bases between the two ends. CDR3 length: 14 residues. Here the CDR3 DNA reads TGTGCCAGCAGTTACTCCCAGCCCTTAGGGGGCTACACCTTC. As protein: CASSYSQPLGGYTF.